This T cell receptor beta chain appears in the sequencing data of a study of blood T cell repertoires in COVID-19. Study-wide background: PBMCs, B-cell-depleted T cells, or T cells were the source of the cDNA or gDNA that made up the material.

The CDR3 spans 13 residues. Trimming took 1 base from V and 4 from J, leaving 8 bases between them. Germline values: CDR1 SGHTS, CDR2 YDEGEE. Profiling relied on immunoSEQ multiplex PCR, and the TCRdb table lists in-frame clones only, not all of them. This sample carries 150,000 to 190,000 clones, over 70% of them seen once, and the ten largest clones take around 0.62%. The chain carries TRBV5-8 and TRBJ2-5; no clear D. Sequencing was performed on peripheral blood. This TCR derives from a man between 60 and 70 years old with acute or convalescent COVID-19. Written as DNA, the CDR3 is TGTGCCAGCAGCTTGAAGTCGGGAGAGACCCAGTACTTC. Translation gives CASSLKSGETQYF.